This TCR beta chain derives from a study of T-cell reconstitution after alpha-beta-depleted transplantation in children (dated by TCRdb to between 2015 and 2016). About the investigation overall: T-cell immune reconstitution after TCRalphabeta/CD19-depleted allogeneic hematopoietic cell transplantation in children was quantitatively tracked in the study by means of TCR repertoire profiling.

With regard to this clonotype: Its target antigen remains unknown. Within one base of it there is no much larger clone, and no base qualities were kept.

V is shortened by 0 bases, J by 7 bases, and the region joining them spans 17 bases. CDR1 and CDR2 were assigned from the germline V gene as SGHRS and YFSETQ. From the cysteine up to the phenylalanine, the CDR3 has a length of 15 residues. The retained sequence is limited to the CDR3, 45 bases, with the frame set at the first base. The library was built by means of PCR. This sample was sequenced with an Illumina HiSeq 2500. TCR libraries were prepared with molecular barcoding, using unique molecular identifiers to normalize TCRbeta repertoire quantification. Through fastp at Q25 and MiXCR, TCRdb rebuilt clones from the public reads, retaining in-frame beta chains. Each entry merges the rows of one CDR3 protein and shows their most common DNA and genes. The sample table shows about 610,000 distinct CDR3 sequences, and roughly a tenth are seen once. Roughly 4% of the sample is taken by the ten largest.

Here the sequenced sample was PBMCs from the stem cell graft donor, taken from the stem cell graft. Recombination joined TRBV5-1 with TRBJ2-7, and TRBD1 may be the D gene, going by 6 matching bases. This TCR was sampled from a human donor who donated a stem cell graft to a child with acute myeloid leukemia. The nucleotides are TGCGCCAGCAGCTTGGCCGTGGGGGCACCCTCGGAGCAGTACTTC. The resulting protein is CASSLAVGAPSEQYF.